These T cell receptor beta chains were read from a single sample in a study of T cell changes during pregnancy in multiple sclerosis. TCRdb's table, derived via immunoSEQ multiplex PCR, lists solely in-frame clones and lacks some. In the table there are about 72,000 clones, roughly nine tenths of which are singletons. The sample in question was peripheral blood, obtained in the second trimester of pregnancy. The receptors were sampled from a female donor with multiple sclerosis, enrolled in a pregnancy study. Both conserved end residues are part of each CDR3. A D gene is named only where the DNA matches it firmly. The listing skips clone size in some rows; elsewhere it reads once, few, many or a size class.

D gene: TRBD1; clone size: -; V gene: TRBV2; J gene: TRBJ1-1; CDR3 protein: CAIERDRGLVPEAFF; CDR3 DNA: TGTGCCATAGAGCGGGACAGGGGTCTTGTCCCTGAAGCTTTCTTT
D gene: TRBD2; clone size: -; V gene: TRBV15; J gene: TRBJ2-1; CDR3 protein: CATSTPGGGNEQFF; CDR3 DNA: TGTGCCACCAGCACCCCCGGGGGGGGCAATGAGCAGTTCTTC
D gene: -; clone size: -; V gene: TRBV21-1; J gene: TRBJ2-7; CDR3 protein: CASSKEGRGLSYEQYF; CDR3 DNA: TGTGCCAGCAGCAAAGAGGGCAGGGGGTTGTCCTACGAGCAGTACTTC
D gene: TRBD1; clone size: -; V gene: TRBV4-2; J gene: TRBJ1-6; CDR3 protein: CASSLGTAPYNSPLHF; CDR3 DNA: TGTGCCAGCAGCTTGGGGACAGCGCCCTATAATTCACCCCTCCACTTT
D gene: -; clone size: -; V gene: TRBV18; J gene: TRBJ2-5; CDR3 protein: CASSPIRAYQETQYF; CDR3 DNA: TGTGCCAGCTCACCAATTCGCGCGTACCAAGAGACCCAGTACTTC
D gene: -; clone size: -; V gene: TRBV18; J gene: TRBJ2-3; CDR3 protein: CASSPPSRSTDTQYF; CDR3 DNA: TGTGCCAGCTCACCACCGTCTAGAAGCACAGATACGCAGTATTTT
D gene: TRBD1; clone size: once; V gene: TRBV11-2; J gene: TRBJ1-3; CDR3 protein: CASSLPGQGAGNTIYF; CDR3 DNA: TGTGCCAGCAGCTTACCAGGACAGGGTGCTGGAAACACCATATATTTT
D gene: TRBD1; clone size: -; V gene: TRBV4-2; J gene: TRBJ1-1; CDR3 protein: CASSREQGDTEAFF; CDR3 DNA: TGTGCCAGCAGCCGGGAACAGGGGGACACTGAAGCTTTCTTT
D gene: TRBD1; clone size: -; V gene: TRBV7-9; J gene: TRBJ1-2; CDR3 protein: CASSLAGTGVITF; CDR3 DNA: TGTGCCAGCAGCTTAGCCGGGACAGGGGTGATTACCTTC
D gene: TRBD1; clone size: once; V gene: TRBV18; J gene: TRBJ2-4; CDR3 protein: CASSPQLRTGGFKNIQYF; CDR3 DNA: TGTGCCAGCTCACCACAACTAAGGACAGGGGGGTTCAAAAACATTCAGTACTTC
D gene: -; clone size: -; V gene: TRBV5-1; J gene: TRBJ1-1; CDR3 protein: CASREQGGTEAFF; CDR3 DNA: TGCGCCAGCAGGGAACAGGGCGGAACTGAAGCTTTCTTT
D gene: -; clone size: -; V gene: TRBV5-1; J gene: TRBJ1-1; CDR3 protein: CASSSRDSRGTEAFF; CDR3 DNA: TGCGCCAGCAGCTCCCGGGACTCAAGGGGCACTGAAGCTTTCTTT
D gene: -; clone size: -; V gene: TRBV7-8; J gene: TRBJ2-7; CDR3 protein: CASSSRIGLEYEQYF; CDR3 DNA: TGTGCCAGCAGCTCTAGAATCGGCTTGGAATACGAGCAGTACTTC
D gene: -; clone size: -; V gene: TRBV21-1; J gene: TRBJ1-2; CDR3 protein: CASSTWDRESYGYTF; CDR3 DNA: TGTGCCAGCAGCACCTGGGACAGGGAAAGCTATGGCTACACCTTC
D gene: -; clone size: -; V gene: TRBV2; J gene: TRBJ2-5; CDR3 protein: CASNLEVGEQYF; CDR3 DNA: TGTGCCAGCAATTTAGAGGTTGGAGAGCAGTACTTC
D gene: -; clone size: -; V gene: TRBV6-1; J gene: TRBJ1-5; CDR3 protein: CASSEEGGGPQPQHF; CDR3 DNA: TGTGCCAGCAGTGAAGAGGGAGGAGGCCCCCAGCCCCAGCATTTT
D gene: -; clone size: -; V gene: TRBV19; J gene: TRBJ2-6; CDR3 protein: CASTIRPGFGANVLTF; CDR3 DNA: TGTGCCAGTACCATAAGGCCCGGGTTTGGGGCCAACGTCCTGACTTTC
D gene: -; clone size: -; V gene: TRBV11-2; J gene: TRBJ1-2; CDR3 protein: CASSLDIANYGYTF; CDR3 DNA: TGTGCCAGCAGCTTAGATATAGCTAACTATGGCTACACCTTC
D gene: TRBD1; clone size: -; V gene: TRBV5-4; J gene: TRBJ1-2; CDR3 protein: CASSLRTGANYGYTF; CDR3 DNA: TGTGCCAGCAGCCTTCGGACAGGAGCAAACTATGGCTACACCTTC
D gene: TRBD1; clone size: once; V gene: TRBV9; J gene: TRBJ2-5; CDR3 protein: CASSVGSGGLETQYF; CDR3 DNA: TGTGCCAGCAGCGTAGGGTCAGGGGGTTTGGAGACCCAGTACTTC
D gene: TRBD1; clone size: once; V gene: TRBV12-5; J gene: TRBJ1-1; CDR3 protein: CASGSRTGNTEAFF; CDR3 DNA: TGTGCTAGTGGTTCGAGGACAGGGAACACTGAAGCTTTCTTT
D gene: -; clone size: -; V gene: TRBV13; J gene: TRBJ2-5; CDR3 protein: CASSGRIRETQYF; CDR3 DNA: TGTGCCAGCAGCGGCCGAATCCGAGAGACCCAGTACTTC
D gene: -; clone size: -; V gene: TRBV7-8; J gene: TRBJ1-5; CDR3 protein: CASSLAGFQPQHF; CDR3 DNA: TGTGCCAGCAGCTTAGCCGGGTTTCAGCCCCAGCATTTT
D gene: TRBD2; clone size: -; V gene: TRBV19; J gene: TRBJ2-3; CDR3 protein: CASSIRLAGGLDTQYF; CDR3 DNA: TGTGCCAGTAGTATCAGACTAGCGGGGGGGTTAGATACGCAGTATTTT
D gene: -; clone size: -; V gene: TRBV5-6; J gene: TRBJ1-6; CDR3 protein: CASSLVQRNSPLHF; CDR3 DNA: TGTGCCAGCAGCTTGGTCCAGAGGAACTCACCCCTCCACTTT
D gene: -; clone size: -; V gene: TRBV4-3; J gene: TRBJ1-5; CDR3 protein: CASSQVWGGSQPQHF; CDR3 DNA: TGCGCCAGCAGCCAAGTTTGGGGGGGAAGTCAGCCCCAGCATTTT
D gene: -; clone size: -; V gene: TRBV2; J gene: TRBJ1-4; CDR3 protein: CASTRTATNEKLFF; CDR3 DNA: TGTGCCAGCACTAGGACAGCAACTAATGAAAAACTGTTTTTT
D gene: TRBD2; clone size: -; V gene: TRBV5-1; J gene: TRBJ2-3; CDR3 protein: CASGLAGLSGTDTQYF; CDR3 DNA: TGCGCCAGCGGACTAGCGGGACTCTCGGGCACAGATACGCAGTATTTT
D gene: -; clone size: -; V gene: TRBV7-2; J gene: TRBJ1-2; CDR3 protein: CASSLATGNYGYTF; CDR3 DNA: TGTGCCAGCAGCTTAGCCACAGGGAACTATGGCTACACCTTC
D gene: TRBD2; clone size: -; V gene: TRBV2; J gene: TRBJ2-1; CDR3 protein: CASSVVAGGPYSYNEQFF; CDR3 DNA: TGTGCCAGCAGTGTGGTAGCGGGGGGGCCTTATTCCTACAATGAGCAGTTCTTC
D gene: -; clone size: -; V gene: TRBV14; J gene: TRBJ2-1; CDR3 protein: CASSHNPFRGSTYNEQFF; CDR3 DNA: TGTGCCAGCAGCCACAACCCCTTTAGGGGGTCCACCTACAATGAGCAGTTCTTC
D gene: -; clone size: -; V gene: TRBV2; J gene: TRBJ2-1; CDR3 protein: CASRKQDSSYNEQFF; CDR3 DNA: TGTGCCAGCAGGAAACAGGACAGCTCCTACAATGAGCAGTTCTTC
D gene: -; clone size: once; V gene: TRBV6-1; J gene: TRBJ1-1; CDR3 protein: CASSAEPGGTEAFF; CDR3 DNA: TGTGCCAGCAGTGCCGAACCGGGGGGGACTGAAGCTTTCTTT
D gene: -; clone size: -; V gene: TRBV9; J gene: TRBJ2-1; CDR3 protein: CATARVTAYNEQFF; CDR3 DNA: TGTGCCACCGCGCGTGTGACAGCGTACAATGAGCAGTTCTTC
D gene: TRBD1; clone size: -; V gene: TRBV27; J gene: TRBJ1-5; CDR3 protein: CASSLSRTGADQPQHF; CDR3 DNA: TGTGCCAGCAGTTTATCTCGGACAGGGGCCGATCAGCCCCAGCATTTT
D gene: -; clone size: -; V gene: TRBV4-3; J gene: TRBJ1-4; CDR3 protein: CASSPTGRENEKLFF; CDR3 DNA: TGCGCCAGCAGCCCTACGGGGAGGGAGAATGAAAAACTGTTTTTT
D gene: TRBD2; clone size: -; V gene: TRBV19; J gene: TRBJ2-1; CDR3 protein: CASTLGGAAEQFF; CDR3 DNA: TGTGCCAGTACCCTCGGGGGGGCGGCTGAGCAGTTCTTC
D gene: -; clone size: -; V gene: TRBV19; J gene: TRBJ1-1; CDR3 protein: CASRSQEGYTEAFF; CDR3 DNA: TGTGCCAGTAGATCACAGGAGGGGTACACTGAAGCTTTCTTT
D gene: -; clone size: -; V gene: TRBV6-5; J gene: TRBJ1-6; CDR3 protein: CASSYSQVLSSPLHF; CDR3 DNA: TGTGCCAGCAGTTACTCGCAGGTTCTATCATCACCCCTCCACTTT
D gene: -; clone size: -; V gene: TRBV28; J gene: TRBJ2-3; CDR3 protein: CASSLWRGDGGTDTQYF; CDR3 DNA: TGTGCCAGCAGTTTATGGCGGGGTGACGGCGGCACAGATACGCAGTATTTT
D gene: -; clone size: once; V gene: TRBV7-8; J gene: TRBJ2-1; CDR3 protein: CASSLSGNNEQFF; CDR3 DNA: TGTGCCAGCAGCTTGTCGGGAAACAATGAGCAGTTCTTC
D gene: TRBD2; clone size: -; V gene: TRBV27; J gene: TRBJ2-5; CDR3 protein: CASSFSGGELETQYF; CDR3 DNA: TGTGCCAGCAGTTTTAGCGGGGGGGAGCTGGAGACCCAGTACTTC
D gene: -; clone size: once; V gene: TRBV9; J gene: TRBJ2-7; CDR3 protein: CASSVAGLKTYEQYF; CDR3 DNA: TGTGCCAGCAGCGTAGCGGGACTGAAGACCTACGAGCAGTACTTC
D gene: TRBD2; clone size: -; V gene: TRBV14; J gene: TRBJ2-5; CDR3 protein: CASSQDLAGKETQYF; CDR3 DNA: TGTGCCAGCAGCCAAGATCTAGCGGGGAAAGAGACCCAGTACTTC
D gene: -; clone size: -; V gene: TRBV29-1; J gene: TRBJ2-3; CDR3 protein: CSVVRGDTQYF; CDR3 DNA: TGCAGCGTTGTAAGGGGGGATACGCAGTATTTT
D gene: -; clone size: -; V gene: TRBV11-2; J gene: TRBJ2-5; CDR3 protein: CASSLGGTEEETQYF; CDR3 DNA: TGTGCCAGCAGCTTGGGCGGGACGGAGGAAGAGACCCAGTACTTC
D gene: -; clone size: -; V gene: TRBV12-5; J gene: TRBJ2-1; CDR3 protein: CASGLDRDEQFF; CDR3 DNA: TGTGCTAGTGGTTTGGACAGGGATGAGCAGTTCTTC
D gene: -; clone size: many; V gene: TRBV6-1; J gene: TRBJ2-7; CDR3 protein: CASSESLESPYEQYF; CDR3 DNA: TGTGCCAGCAGTGAATCCCTAGAGTCCCCCTACGAGCAGTACTTC
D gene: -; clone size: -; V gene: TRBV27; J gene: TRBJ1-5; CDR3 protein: CATRGSPRGPQHF; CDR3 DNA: TGTGCCACCCGCGGGTCTCCCCGAGGGCCCCAGCATTTT
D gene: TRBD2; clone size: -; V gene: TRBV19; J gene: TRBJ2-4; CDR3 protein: CASSIEGGGSKVSKNIQYF; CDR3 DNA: TGTGCCAGTAGTATAGAAGGCGGGGGGTCCAAGGTCTCCAAAAACATTCAGTACTTC